This TCR beta chain was identified during a study of T cell repertoires in cytomegalovirus infection. Study findings and constraints: The ex vivo response showed dominance by HLA-C-restricted CMV-specific TCR beta clonotypes. Identification of carriers of CMV plus the relevant HLA was performed using cumulative public TCR beta family frequency.

TCRdb recomputed calls from the reads with MiXCR, one row per CDR3 protein. The profile shows around 450,000 distinct CDR3 sequences, roughly 30% of them singletons. The CDR3 sequence is 11 residues long. V was shortened by 2 bases and J by 13 bases, with 8 bases between the two germline ends. The germline gives CDR1 SGHTA, CDR2 FQGNSA. This clonotype was counted ten times or more. Its antigen is currently unknown. The V and J genes are TRBV7-2 and TRBJ1-4; perhaps TRBD1 as D (5 bases). This TCR came from a human donor in good health (CMV status not recorded). Some clones in this sample may be carry-over from other donors' samples. The sample taken for sequencing was PBMCs. Here the CDR3 reads CASSLRGRLFF. In DNA, the CDR3 is TGTGCCAGCAGCTTACGGGGGAGACTGTTTTTT.